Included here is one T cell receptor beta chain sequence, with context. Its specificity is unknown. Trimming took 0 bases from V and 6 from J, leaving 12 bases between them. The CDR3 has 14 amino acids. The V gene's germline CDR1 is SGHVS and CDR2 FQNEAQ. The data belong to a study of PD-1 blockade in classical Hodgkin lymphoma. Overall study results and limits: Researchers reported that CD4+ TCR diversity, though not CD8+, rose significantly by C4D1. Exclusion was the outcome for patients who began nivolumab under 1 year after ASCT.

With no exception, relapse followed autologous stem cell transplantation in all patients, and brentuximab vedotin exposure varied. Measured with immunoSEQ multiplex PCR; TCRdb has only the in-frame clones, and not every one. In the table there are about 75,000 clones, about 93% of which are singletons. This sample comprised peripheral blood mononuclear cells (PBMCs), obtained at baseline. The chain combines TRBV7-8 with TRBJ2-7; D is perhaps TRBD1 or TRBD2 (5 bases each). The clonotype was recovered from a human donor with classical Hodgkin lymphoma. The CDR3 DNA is TGTGCCAGCAGCTTAGCCCAAGGGACGGCCGAGCAGTACTTC. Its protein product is CASSLAQGTAEQYF.